One sample yielded the 2 T cell receptor beta chains listed below, sequenced in a study of cytomegalovirus exposure and HLA in healthy donors. Primers: 60 Vbeta forward and 13 Jbeta reverse. Sequenced by immunoSEQ multiplex PCR; TCRdb stores in-frame clones only, minus some. This sample has hundreds of thousands of clones, with 75% to 80% found just once. The sequenced sample consisted of PBMCs. These receptor sequences come from a male donor in good health and CMV-seronegative.

The chain employs TRBV27 and TRBJ2-1; 12 nucleotides align to TRBD2. Germline-derived CDR1 and CDR2 are MNHEY and SMNVEV (reference sequence). This CDR3 spans 15 amino acids. Losses at the gene ends were 6 bases for V and 6 bases for J; bases not matched to a gene: 6. In nucleotides, the CDR3 is TGTGCCAGCAGCCGGAGGACTAGCGGGACCAATGAGCAGTTCTTC. This encodes CASSRRTSGTNEQFF.

Written as DNA, the CDR3 is TGCAGCGTTGAGGTTGACAGTAATGAAAAACTGTTTTTT. Protein sequence: CSVEVDSNEKLFF. This chain connects TRBV29-1 to TRBJ1-4; possibly TRBD1 for D (5 bases). V was trimmed by 3 bases and J by 4 bases, leaving 9 bases between them. This CDR3 has 13 residues. Germline CDR1 and CDR2: SQVTM and ANQGSEA.